The clone carrying this TCR beta chain occurred once. The entry originates in a study of blood T cell repertoires in COVID-19. Looking at the study overall: Acute and convalescent COVID-19 samples came from the United States, Italy and Spain.

The length of the CDR3 is 15 residues. V shed 7 bases, J shed 1 base, and the junction held 7 bases outside the gene matches. Germline V lookup: CDR1 MDHEN, CDR2 SYDVKM. Only in-frame clones appear in the TCRdb table, and some are missing; sequencing was by immunoSEQ multiplex PCR. The sample consists of 150,000 to 200,000 clones, less than 90% of them appearing once. Sequencing used peripheral blood. The clonotype comes from a woman between 65 and 79 years old with COVID-19, enrolled during active disease. V usage is TRBV28 and J usage is TRBJ1-5; 7 bases agree with TRBD1. The CDR3 DNA follows: TGTGCCAGCAAAGAGGGACAGAGAAGCAATCAGCCCCAGCATTTT. Protein sequence: CASKEGQRSNQPQHF. Full variable domain (remainder filled in from reference TRBV28 and TRBJ1-5): DVKVTQSSRYLVKRTGEKVFLECVQDMDHENMFWYRQDPGLGLRLIYFSYDVKMKEKGDIPEGYSVSREKKERFSLILESASTNQTSMYLCASKEGQRSNQPQHFGDGTRLSIL.